Each of the 32 T cell receptor beta chains below was sequenced from the same sample in a study of blood T cell repertoires in COVID-19. The repertoire was sequenced with immunoSEQ multiplex PCR; TCRdb's copy has only in-frame clones and lacks some. Among fewer than 180,000 clones listed, 84% were seen once. What was sequenced was peripheral blood. These receptor sequences come from a man between 65 and 85 years old with acute or convalescent COVID-19.

This clone came up a few times. The CDR3 spells CASSEFGTGPNEQYF. In nucleotides, the CDR3 is TGTGCCAGCAGTGAATTTGGGACAGGGCCCAACGAGCAGTACTTC. The V call is TRBV25-1, the J call TRBJ2-7; 9 bases align to TRBD1. V trimming: 1 base; J trimming: 5 bases; junction bases outside the gene matches: 6. CDR3 length: 15 amino acids. The germline CDR1 and CDR2 sequences are MGHDK and SYGVNS.

The chain combines TRBV5-1 with TRBJ1-6, with a possible D match to TRBD1 (6 bases). The CDR3 is 17 residues long. V was trimmed by 4 bases and J by 0 bases, leaving 14 bases between them. Per germline, CDR1 SGHRS and CDR2 YFSETQ. The CDR3 loop is CASSQGQTSSYNSPLHF. The DNA of the CDR3 is TGCGCCAGCAGCCAAGGACAGACGAGCTCCTATAATTCACCCCTCCACTTT. The complete variable domain, with remaining parts taken from reference TRBV5-1 and TRBJ1-6, reads KAGVTQTPRYLIKTRGQQVTLSCSPISGHRSVSWYQQTPGQGLQFLFEYFSETQRNKGNFPGRFSGRQFSNSRSEMNVSTLELGDSALYLCASSQGQTSSYNSPLHFGNGTRLTVT.

The rearrangement joins TRBV19 to TRBJ2-7; TRBD1 matches 8 bases. Trimming took 6 bases from V and 3 from J; bases not matched to a gene: 7. CDR1 is LNHDA and CDR2 is SQIVND in the germline V gene (reference sequence). The CDR3 loop spans 14 amino acids. CDR3 loop: CASSSGTGNYEQYF. For the CDR3, the DNA is TGTGCCAGTAGCTCCGGGACAGGAAACTACGAGCAGTACTTC.

This clone was seen only once. The chain links TRBV28 to TRBJ2-5; TRBD2 aligns across 7 bases. The CDR3 covers 15 residues. Germline V gene data show CDR1 as MDHEN and CDR2 as SYDVKM. V was pared by 2 bases and J by 2 bases, with 5 bases of the junction left unmatched. CDR3 sequence reads: CASSLMGGVQETQYF. DNA for the CDR3: TGTGCCAGCAGTTTAATGGGGGGGGTGCAAGAGACCCAGTACTTC.

The chain has TRBV11-1 and TRBJ2-6, with D unresolved. Per the germline V gene, CDR1 is SGHAT and CDR2 is FQDESV (reference sequence). Deletions cut 2 bases from V and 4 bases from J, with 6 bases between. This CDR3 is built from 14 residues. CDR3 amino acids: CASSLPSGANVLTF. The DNA for the CDR3 is TGTGCCAGCAGCTTACCATCCGGGGCCAACGTCCTGACTTTC. Full variable domain (missing parts from reference TRBV11-1 and TRBJ2-6): EAEVAQSPRYKITEKSQAVAFWCDPISGHATLYWYRQILGQGPELLVQFQDESVVDDSQLPKDRFSAERLKGVDSTLKIQPAELGDSAMYLCASSLPSGANVLTFGAGSRLTVL.

CDR3 in DNA: TGTGCCACCAGCAGGAGGACAGGGGGGATCTCTGGGGACGAGCAGTACTTC. Translated, it gives CATSRRTGGISGDEQYF. The chain joins TRBV15 to TRBJ2-7; 10 positions match TRBD1. Trimming cost V 3 bases and J 5 bases; bases outside gene matches: 13. The CDR3 extends over 17 amino acids. The V gene's germline CDR1 is LNHNV and CDR2 YYDKDF (reference sequence).

V is TRBV7-8 and J is TRBJ2-3; 10 nucleotides line up with TRBD1. This CDR3 is 15 amino acids long. Germline V gives CDR1 SGHVS, CDR2 FQNEAQ. The trim removed 4 bases at V and 1 base at J, leaving 2 bases unmatched. The CDR3 DNA sequence: TGTGCCAGCAGCTCGGGACAGGGGCGCACAGATACGCAGTATTTT. Translated, it gives CASSSGQGRTDTQYF.

The chain carries TRBV6-6 and TRBJ2-7; a weak D match, TRBD1 (6 bases). From germline, CDR1 is MNHNY and CDR2 SVGAGI (reference sequence). V was cut by 5 bases and J by 2 bases, with 16 bases left in between. There are 15 residues in the CDR3. In nucleotides, the CDR3 is TGTGCCAGCAGTCCACCACGGGACATTCCCTACGAGCAGTACTTC. Encoded protein: CASSPPRDIPYEQYF.

The V gene is TRBV5-1, the J gene TRBJ2-3; TRBD2 might be the D (6 bases). Trimming removed 2 bases at V and 5 bases at J, with 18 bases between. The CDR3 is 16 amino acids. CDR1 is SGHRS, CDR2 YFSETQ, per germline. The CDR3 DNA is TGCGCCAGCAGCTTTACGCGGGAAGGAGGTAGAGATACGCAGTATTTT. Its protein product is CASSFTREGGRDTQYF.

This chain links TRBV30 with TRBJ2-5; D may be TRBD1 (5 bases). Germline lookup yields CDR1 GTSNPN and CDR2 SVGIG (reference sequence). The length of the CDR3 is 12 residues. Trimming took off 4 bases at V and 4 bases at J, with 10 bases between the two ends. The CDR3: CAWMRRGETQYF. Here the CDR3 DNA reads TGTGCCTGGATGAGAAGGGGAGAGACCCAGTACTTC.

J is TRBJ2-7 and V is TRBV15; 8 nucleotides line up with TRBD2. J gave up 4 bases and V 0 bases, and 14 bases lay outside the gene matches. The CDR3 consists of 18 residues. Germline-derived CDR1 and CDR2 are LNHNV and YYDKDF (reference sequence). The CDR3 region is CATSRDRGLKAGVYEQYF. The CDR3 DNA is TGTGCCACCAGCAGAGATCGGGGTTTGAAAGCGGGAGTATACGAGCAGTACTTC.

This chain joins TRBV7-2 and TRBJ2-1; TRBD2 matches at 12 bases. The V and J ends lost 8 bases and 2 bases, in that order; junction bases with no gene match: 7. Germline-derived CDR1 and CDR2 are SGHTA and FQGNSA. CDR3 length equals 16 residues. CDR3 in amino acids: CASSRLAGAAYNEQFF. The CDR3 DNA follows: TGTGCCAGCTCCCGACTAGCGGGAGCGGCCTACAATGAGCAGTTCTTC.

CDR3 in DNA: TGTGCCAGCAGCTCAGGGGGACAAAATGAAAAACTGTTTTTT. Amino acid sequence: CASSSGGQNEKLFF. V is TRBV28 and J is TRBJ1-4; 7 bases fit TRBD1. This CDR3 comprises 14 residues. V gave up 6 bases and J gave up 5 bases; unmatched junction bases: 6. Germline V gene lookup returns CDR1 MDHEN and CDR2 SYDVKM.

The gene calls are TRBV28 and TRBJ1-1, with D possibly TRBD1 on 6 matching bases. CDR1 MDHEN and CDR2 SYDVKM come from the germline V gene. The CDR3 covers 15 residues. The V and J ends lost 6 bases and 1 base respectively, with 15 bases between them. The CDR3 loop is CASSSSGGRNTEAFF. CDR3 nucleotide sequence: TGTGCCAGCAGCTCCTCGGGGGGCAGGAACACTGAAGCTTTCTTT.

This rearrangement joins TRBV5-4 to TRBJ2-1; D possibly corresponds to TRBD1 (6 bases). Germline V gene lookup returns CDR1 SGHNT and CDR2 YYREEE (reference sequence). The V gene lost 4 bases and the J gene lost 8 bases, with 22 bases spanning the gap. CDR3 length equals 16 residues. The chain's CDR3 is CASSPQAQGGTHEQFF. The CDR3 DNA sequence: TGTGCCAGCAGCCCTCAAGCACAGGGCGGAACCCATGAGCAGTTCTTC.

The CDR3 sequence: CASSYQGEKLFF. In DNA form, the CDR3 reads TGTGCCAGCAGCTACCAGGGTGAAAAACTGTTTTTT. The rearrangement uses TRBV5-8 and TRBJ1-4; maybe TRBD1 (5 bases). The V and J ends lost 3 bases and 7 bases respectively, with 7 bases between them. The CDR3 is 12 residues long. Germline V lookup: CDR1 SGHTS, CDR2 YDEGEE.

The chain joins TRBV2 to TRBJ2-7, with 11 bases fitting TRBD1. There are 15 residues in the CDR3. Germline CDR1 and CDR2: SNHLY and FYNNEI. J was trimmed by 4 bases and V by 6 bases; bases with no gene match: 8. The CDR3 nucleotides are TGTGCCAGCAGGGGAGCCGGGACAGGGGGGTACGAGCAGTACTTC. Residues: CASRGAGTGGYEQYF.

The chain combines TRBV10-3 with TRBJ1-4; TRBD1 aligns across 7 bases. The CDR3 contains 15 residues. Per the germline V gene, CDR1 is ENHRY and CDR2 is SYGVKD. V lost 2 bases, J lost 6 bases, and 6 bases stayed unmatched. The CDR3 coding sequence is TGTGCCATCAGTGAGCTCACAGGGGCCGATGAAAAACTGTTTTTT. Its translation: CAISELTGADEKLFF.

The V call is TRBV7-8, the J call TRBJ2-7; D is unclear. The germline CDR1 and CDR2 sequences are SGHVS and FQNEAQ. This CDR3 region has 11 residues. Trimming stripped 1 base from V and 7 bases from J, with 5 bases between. CDR3 protein: CASSLDQEQYF. Written as DNA, the CDR3 is TGTGCCAGCAGCTTAGATCAGGAGCAGTACTTC.

V is TRBV13 and J is TRBJ1-2; a weak D match, TRBD1 (6 bases). The CDR3 covers 15 residues. CDR1 PRHDT and CDR2 FYEKMQ come from the germline V gene (reference sequence). Trimming took off 0 bases at V and 8 bases at J, with 16 bases between the two ends. The CDR3 region has the DNA TGTGCCAGCAGCTTAGGGGGCCCAGGGGTGCGAGGCTACACCTTC. Translating it yields CASSLGGPGVRGYTF.

This chain uses TRBV18 with TRBJ1-5; D might be TRBD1 (6 bases). The CDR3 length is 17 residues. The germline V gene encodes CDR1 KGHSH and CDR2 LQKENI. Between the trimmed V and J ends, which lost 4 bases and 3 bases, there was a span of 19 bases. The CDR3, as DNA: TGTGCCAGCTCACGGGGGCCTGGGGCAAGGGACAATCAGCCCCAGCATTTT. This encodes CASSRGPGARDNQPQHF.

The chain is built from TRBV28 and TRBJ2-7, with 7 bases matching TRBD1. The ends lost 10 bases at V and 9 bases at J; junction bases unmatched: 12. The length of the CDR3 is 12 residues. Germline lookup yields CDR1 MDHEN and CDR2 SYDVKM. CDR3 amino acids: CAISTGYRWQYF. DNA of the CDR3: TGTGCCATTTCGACAGGGTACCGTTGGCAGTACTTC.

The chain combines TRBV6-1 with TRBJ2-1; possibly TRBD2 for D (7 bases). Looked up from germline, CDR1 is MNHNS and CDR2 is SASEGT. The CDR3 contains 17 residues. The V end lost 4 bases, the J end lost 0 bases, and 16 bases lay between the germline ends. The CDR3 here is CASSVPPGGSSYNEQFF. The CDR3 nucleotides are TGTGCCAGCAGTGTACCGCCGGGGGGCAGCTCCTACAATGAGCAGTTCTTC.

The chain carries TRBV19 and TRBJ1-5; 8 bases fit TRBD1. Germline loops: CDR1 LNHDA, CDR2 SQIVND (reference sequence). With V trimmed by 7 bases and J by 2 bases, 7 bases remained unmatched. This CDR3 contains 15 residues. The CDR3 loop reads CASNTPGQGNQPQHF. DNA for the CDR3: TGTGCCAGTAACACCCCGGGACAGGGCAATCAGCCCCAGCATTTT.

The chain links TRBV28 to TRBJ1-4, with 8 bases lining up with TRBD1. The CDR3 contains 15 residues. After removal of 3 bases from V and 8 bases from J, the junction contained 8 bases not matched to a gene. Germline lookup yields CDR1 MDHEN and CDR2 SYDVKM. CDR3: CASSFRQGKGEKLFF. The CDR3 coding sequence is TGTGCCAGCAGTTTCCGACAGGGGAAGGGGGAAAAACTGTTTTTT.

The rearrangement joins TRBV19 to TRBJ1-4, with D unresolved. The V gene's germline CDR1 is LNHDA and CDR2 SQIVND (reference sequence). The CDR3 length is 13 residues. V was pared by 9 bases and J by 8 bases, with 16 bases between. The CDR3 region is CASRRGSGEKLFF. The CDR3 DNA reads as TGTGCCAGCCGGCGGGGTTCTGGGGAAAAACTGTTTTTT.

This clone was picked up one time. The V and J genes are TRBV7-2 and TRBJ2-3, with 14 bases fitting TRBD2. V dropped 5 bases and J dropped 4; count of bases not matched to a gene: 5. The V gene's germline CDR1 is SGHTA and CDR2 FQGNSA. This CDR3 region has 16 residues. Here the CDR3 DNA reads TGTGCCAGCAGCACGGGACTAGCGGGAGAGGCAGATACGCAGTATTTT. Translated, it gives CASSTGLAGEADTQYF.

The rearrangement joins TRBV5-6 to TRBJ1-5; TRBD1 aligns across 11 bases. Germline CDR1 is SGHDT and CDR2 is YYEEEE. This CDR3 has 18 amino acids. With 0 bases clipped from V and 4 bases from J, the junction kept 9 bases outside the gene matches. The CDR3 bases are TGTGCCAGCAGCTTGGCGGGGACAGGGGGATTCGGGAATCAGCCCCAGCATTTT. Encoded protein: CASSLAGTGGFGNQPQHF. Based on the CDR3 plus reference TRBV5-6 and TRBJ1-5, the full variable domain is DAGVTQSPTHLIKTRGQQVTLRCSPKSGHDTVSWYQQALGQGPQFIFQYYEEEERQRGNFPDRFSGHQFPNYSSELNVNALLLGDSALYLCASSLAGTGGFGNQPQHFGDGTRLSIL.

J is TRBJ2-3 and V is TRBV5-6; 7 bases are shared with TRBD2. The CDR3 covers 13 residues. Germline-derived CDR1 and CDR2 are SGHDT and YYEEEE. The V gene end was trimmed by 4 bases and the J gene end by 3 bases; junction bases not matched to a gene: 2. The CDR3 here is CASSPGGTDTQYF. CDR3 bases: TGTGCCAGCAGCCCCGGGGGGACAGATACGCAGTATTTT. The full variable domain, rest sourced from reference TRBV5-6 and TRBJ2-3, is DAGVTQSPTHLIKTRGQQVTLRCSPKSGHDTVSWYQQALGQGPQFIFQYYEEEERQRGNFPDRFSGHQFPNYSSELNVNALLLGDSALYLCASSPGGTDTQYFGPGTRLTVL.

V gene TRBV6-1 combines with J gene TRBJ1-5; 7 nucleotides agree with TRBD1. The CDR3 contains 14 residues. The germline V gene has CDR1 MNHNS and CDR2 SASEGT. Germline trimming cut 3 bases from V and 7 bases from J; bases unmatched to any gene: 6. The CDR3 here is CASSEQGGGQPQHF. Written as DNA, the CDR3 is TGTGCCAGCAGTGAGCAGGGGGGTGGCCAGCCCCAGCATTTT.

The genes are TRBV7-6 and TRBJ2-7; 13 bases align to TRBD2. The CDR3 is 17 residues long. The germline CDR1 and CDR2 sequences are SGHVS and FNYEAQ. V shed 2 bases, J shed 2 bases, and the junction held 6 bases outside the gene matches. The CDR3, as DNA: TGTGCCAGCAGCTTAATCGGGACTAGCGGGACCCCCTACGAGCAGTACTTC. It encodes CASSLIGTSGTPYEQYF.

This sequence joins TRBV4-2 and TRBJ2-2; 14 nucleotides line up with TRBD2. Germline loops: CDR1 LGHNA, CDR2 YNFKEQ. The CDR3 runs to 18 residues. With 0 bases clipped from V and 6 bases from J, the junction kept 6 bases outside the gene matches. For the CDR3, the DNA is TGTGCCAGCAGCCAAGACTCGACTAGCGGGGGGGCTCCCGGGGAGCTGTTTTTT. This codes for CASSQDSTSGGAPGELFF.